This TCR beta chain was identified in a study of beta chain features in type 1 diabetes. The entirety of the isolated RNA underwent reverse transcription, so expressed TCRB transcripts were sequenced. The protocol was immunoSEQ multiplex PCR, while the TCRdb copy is restricted to in-frame clones and leaves out a portion. Found here are 400,000 to 450,000 clones, approximately 15% of them singletons; the top ten hold around 0.039%. V lost 0 bases and J 0 bases, leaving 6 bases between the germline ends. Germline CDR1 is MGHRA and CDR2 is YSYEKL. The CDR3 sequence is 15 residues long. To note about this clone: The target antigen is unknown.

The authors sorted CD4+ naive, central memory, regulatory and stem cell-like memory cells via CD45RO/CCR7/CD25/CD127/CD95/CD27. The authors obtained over 95% purity in all sorted populations. Findings and caveats of the study: Type 1 diabetes patients showed a moderate but significant shortening of TCRB CDR3s in all four CD4+ subsets.

This chain uses TRBV4-1 with TRBJ2-4; unclear D gene. The sequencing input was naive CD4+ T cells from blood. The origin of this receptor is a man aged 25-40 years in good health. The CDR3 region is CASSQDRLAKNIQYF. CDR3 nucleotides: TGCGCCAGCAGCCAAGACCGGCTAGCCAAAAACATTCAGTACTTC.